This TCR beta chain was captured in a study of glioma-infiltrating T cells after dendritic cell vaccination. On the study more broadly: Samples are from glioblastoma patients in Phase I and II dendritic cell vaccine trials. Between about 2003 and 2013, patients got autologous tumor lysate-pulsed dendritic cell vaccines. General study findings and limits: Complete blood and tumor specimen sets were limited to few patients.

Concerning this clone: The target antigen is unknown.

Amplification used 60 V beta primers and 13 J beta primers. Produced via immunoSEQ multiplex PCR; TCRdb's table is partial and in-frame only. The sample contains just under 100,000 clones, 65% to 85% of which appear only once. This CDR3 spans 14 amino acids. V was pared by 1 base and J by 2 bases, with 8 bases between. CDR1 SGHRS and CDR2 YFSETQ come from the germline V gene. Time point of the sample: after dendritic cell vaccination, including at tumor progression/relapse. The chain joins TRBV5-1 to TRBJ2-3, with D maybe TRBD1 (5 bases). The TCR was taken from a human donor with glioblastoma. This sample comprised blood, obtained after dendritic cell vaccination. Here the CDR3 reads CASSLLQDTDTQYF. CDR3 in DNA: TGCGCCAGCAGCTTGTTACAGGACACAGATACGCAGTATTTT.